What follows are 23 T cell receptor beta chains derived from one specimen sequenced in a study of neurological immune-mediated disorders. TCRdb ran MiXCR on the 5' RACE reads and lists one entry per CDR3 protein. This sample has approximately 100,000 distinct CDR3 sequences; 3% to 4.5% occur once, and the top ten carry 2.5% to 3%. Sequenced input: PBMCs. These receptors came from a woman in her fifties or sixties with multiple sclerosis.

This clonotype was seen many times. This sequence joins TRBV11-3 and TRBJ2-1; 9 nucleotides align to TRBD2. J lost 2 bases, V lost 2 bases, and 7 bases had no gene match. This CDR3 spans 17 amino acids. The V gene's germline CDR1 is SGHNT and CDR2 YENEEA. CDR3 in amino acids: CASSLLSGTSPYNEQFF. DNA for the CDR3: TGTGCCAGCAGCTTATTGTCCGGGACTAGCCCCTACAATGAGCAGTTCTTC.

This clonotype was found many times. This chain's CDR3 is CASSETSNSYNEQFF. In DNA form, the CDR3 reads TGTGCCAGCAGCGAAACTAGCAACTCCTACAATGAGCAGTTCTTC. The gene calls are TRBV9 and TRBJ2-1; tentative D call: TRBD2 (6 bases). Looked up from germline, CDR1 is SGDLS and CDR2 is YYNGEE. The ends were cut back, 3 bases at V and 0 bases at J, with 10 bases in the middle. This CDR3 has 15 residues.

This clonotype was recorded at least ten times. DNA of the CDR3: TGTGCCAGCCGCGGCAACGTCCTGACTTTC. Protein: CASRGNVLTF. The chain is built from TRBV14 and TRBJ2-6, with no clear D. Trimming cost V 8 bases and J 9 bases, with 5 bases left between them. The CDR3 has 10 amino acids. Germline V gene data show CDR1 as SGHDN and CDR2 as FVKESK. Full variable domain (rest looked up from reference TRBV14 and TRBJ2-6): EAGVTQFPSHSVIEKGQTVTLRCDPISGHDNLYWYRRVMGKEIKFLLHFVKESKQDESGMPNNRFLAERTGGTYSTLKVQPAELEDSGVYFCASRGNVLTFGAGSRLTVL.

This clonotype was recorded at least ten times. This rearrangement joins TRBV5-1 to TRBJ2-5; the D is unclear. From germline, CDR1 is SGHRS and CDR2 YFSETQ. CDR3 length equals 13 residues. V lost 4 bases to trimming and J lost 5 bases, with 12 bases between them. The CDR3 nucleotides are TGCGCCAGCAGCCCGGACGTTGGTGAGACCCAGTACTTC. Its translation: CASSPDVGETQYF. The full variable domain, with the rest looked up from reference TRBV5-1 and TRBJ2-5, is KAGVTQTPRYLIKTRGQQVTLSCSPISGHRSVSWYQQTPGQGLQFLFEYFSETQRNKGNFPGRFSGRQFSNSRSEMNVSTLELGDSALYLCASSPDVGETQYFGPGTRLLVL.

This clonotype was seen at least ten times. The gene calls are TRBV20-1 and TRBJ1-1; D is undetermined. Trimming left V 5 bases short and J 3 bases short, with 19 bases between. The CDR3 totals 15 residues. Germline V CDR1 and CDR2: DFQATT, SNEGSKA (reference sequence). CDR3 amino acids: CSALDPGREDTEAFF. In nucleotides, the CDR3 is TGCAGTGCTCTTGATCCTGGACGCGAGGACACTGAAGCTTTCTTT.

Ten or more counts support this clonotype. This chain connects TRBV27 to TRBJ2-7; TRBD1 matches at 10 bases. This CDR3 is 16 amino acids long. The germline gives CDR1 MNHEY, CDR2 SMNVEV (reference sequence). Unmatched junction bases numbered 10, after V lost 2 bases and J lost 6 bases. The CDR3 reads CASSLTITGQGFEQYF. CDR3 in DNA: TGTGCCAGCAGTTTAACAATCACGGGACAGGGGTTCGAGCAGTACTTC.

There are many counts of this clonotype. This chain joins TRBV20-1 and TRBJ2-3, with 10 bases that match TRBD2. V lost 5 bases, J lost 4 bases, and 9 bases stayed unmatched. The CDR3 has 15 residues. Germline lookup yields CDR1 DFQATT and CDR2 SNEGSKA (reference sequence). In DNA, the CDR3 is TGCAGTGCTGCCGGGACTAGCGAGTCTCCAGATACGCAGTATTTT. It yields the protein CSAAGTSESPDTQYF.

This clonotype was detected ten times or more. The chain couples TRBV4-3 to TRBJ1-2, with D tentatively TRBD1 (5 bases). Trimming removed 0 bases from V and 5 bases from J, with 19 bases in between. Germline V gives CDR1 LGHNA, CDR2 YSLEER. This CDR3 comprises 17 residues. The CDR3 region has the DNA TGCGCCAGCAGCCAAGATATGTCGGGGACCCGTTGGTATGGCTACACCTTC. It specifies CASSQDMSGTRWYGYTF.

There are many counts of this clonotype. The chain recombines TRBV20-1 with TRBJ2-6; 8 nucleotides line up with TRBD1. The V segment lost 5 bases and the J segment 0 bases; nucleotides outside the gene matches: 9. Looked up from germline, CDR1 is DFQATT and CDR2 is SNEGSKA (reference sequence). The CDR3 covers 17 residues. The CDR3 region is CSAPPGQVLSGANVLTF. The CDR3 coding sequence is TGCAGTGCTCCGCCGGGACAGGTTCTCTCTGGGGCCAACGTCCTGACTTTC.

This clonotype was recorded at least ten times. The rearrangement links TRBV19 to TRBJ1-5; TRBD1 is a possible D gene (5 bases). V dropped 8 bases and J dropped 5 bases, with 13 bases sitting between them. The germline CDR1 and CDR2 sequences are LNHDA and SQIVND (reference sequence). The CDR3 extends over 13 amino acids. The CDR3: CASGTGGYQPQHF. The CDR3 bases are TGTGCCAGTGGGACCGGGGGTTATCAGCCCCAGCATTTT.

This clonotype has a count of ten or more. The chain combines TRBV5-1 with TRBJ1-4, with a weak D call TRBD1 (6 bases). V was shortened by 0 bases and J by 6 bases, with 9 bases between the two germline ends. Germline V gives CDR1 SGHRS, CDR2 YFSETQ. This CDR3 spans 14 amino acids. The CDR3 nucleotides read TGCGCCAGCAGCTTGGGCCGGACAGATGAAAAACTGTTTTTT. This sequence encodes CASSLGRTDEKLFF. Full variable domain (outside the CDR3, taken from reference TRBV5-1 and TRBJ1-4): KAGVTQTPRYLIKTRGQQVTLSCSPISGHRSVSWYQQTPGQGLQFLFEYFSETQRNKGNFPGRFSGRQFSNSRSEMNVSTLELGDSALYLCASSLGRTDEKLFFGSGTQLSVL.

Ten or more counts support this clonotype. This chain uses TRBV27 with TRBJ2-1; 9 bases agree with TRBD2. The V gene end was trimmed by 6 bases and the J gene end by 4 bases; junction bases not matched to a gene: 16. The CDR3 is 18 residues long. Germline lookup yields CDR1 MNHEY and CDR2 SMNVEV (reference sequence). The CDR3 region has the DNA TGTGCCAGCAGCTACCGTTCCTATGGGCGGGGGGGTTACAATGAGCAGTTCTTC. Translation: CASSYRSYGRGGYNEQFF.

This clonotype was seen at least ten times. The genes are TRBV7-2 and TRBJ2-7, with 8 nucleotides matching TRBD1. Trimming took 1 base from V and 6 from J; bases not matched to a gene: 8. The CDR3 spans 15 residues. Per the germline V gene, CDR1 is SGHTA and CDR2 is FQGNSA. CDR3 coding DNA: TGTGCCAGCAGCTTAGTGTGGACAGGGTCCCCCGAGCAGTACTTC. Amino acid sequence: CASSLVWTGSPEQYF.

This clonotype was found many times. The chain carries TRBV20-1 and TRBJ2-2; D gene unclear. V was clipped by 2 bases and J by 2 bases, with 6 bases between them. CDR1 and CDR2 from the germline V gene are DFQATT and SNEGSKA (reference sequence). The CDR3 sequence is 13 residues long. For the CDR3, the DNA is TGCAGTGCTAGACCCGTAAACACCGGGGAGCTGTTTTTT. Its translation: CSARPVNTGELFF.

This clonotype was seen a handful of times. A much more abundant neighbour one base away suggests this may be a read error. DNA of the CDR3: TGCGCCAGCACCCCAGGTTTTGGGAAGTTCTTC. This sequence encodes CASTPGFGKFF. This chain connects TRBV5-1 to TRBJ2-1; D gene unclear. Germline CDR1 SGHRS, CDR2 YFSETQ. Deletions cut 6 bases from V and 14 bases from J, with 15 bases between. This CDR3 is 11 amino acids long.

This clonotype has more than one count but fewer than ten. A much larger clonotype is one base distant, so this may be a read error. V is TRBV7-2 and J is TRBJ2-2; tentative D call: TRBD1 (5 bases). Germline V gene sequence: CDR1 SGHTA, CDR2 FQGNSA. Trimming removed 8 bases from V and 0 bases from J, with 7 bases in between. CDR3 length equals 13 residues. The DNA for the CDR3 is TGTGCCAGCCAGGGCACGAACACCGGGGAGCTGTTTTTT. It translates to CASQGTNTGELFF. The full variable domain, its missing parts supplied by reference TRBV7-2 and TRBJ2-2, is GAGVSQSPSNKVTEKGKDVELRCDPISGHTALYWYRQSLGQGLEFLIYFQGNSAPDKSGLPSDRFSAERTGGSVSTLTIQRTQQEDSAVYLCASQGTNTGELFFGEGSRLTVL.

This chain connects TRBV10-2 to TRBJ2-3; D is perhaps TRBD2 (6 bases). Germline V gene data show CDR1 as WSHSY and CDR2 as SAAADI. This CDR3 contains 12 residues. V was cut by 10 bases and J by 6 bases, with 14 bases left in between. CDR3 sequence: CATPGRGDTQYF. CDR3 bases: TGCGCCACCCCGGGCCGGGGGGATACGCAGTATTTT.

This clonotype occurred many times. The chain couples TRBV3-1 to TRBJ1-2, with 11 bases that match TRBD1. CDR1 and CDR2 (germline): LGHDT, YNNKEL (reference sequence). The trim removed 6 bases at V and 7 bases at J, leaving 4 bases unmatched. The CDR3 is made up of 13 amino acids. CDR3 sequence: CASRFGTGGGYTF. Written as DNA, the CDR3 is TGTGCCAGCAGGTTCGGGACAGGGGGTGGCTACACCTTC. Drawing the rest from reference TRBV3-1 and TRBJ1-2, the complete variable domain is DTAVSQTPKYLVTQMGNDKSIKCEQNLGHDTMYWYKQDSKKFLKIMFSYNNKELIINETVPNRFSPKSPDKAHLNLHINSLELGDSAVYFCASRFGTGGGYTFGSGTRLTVV.

This clonotype was counted many times. The chain has TRBV12-3 or TRBV12-4 and TRBJ1-6; D is ambiguous. The CDR3 covers 13 residues. Trimming cost V 6 bases and J 9 bases, with 12 bases left between them. CDR3 amino acids: CASSFAVSSPLHF. The CDR3 bases are TGTGCCAGCAGCTTTGCCGTGAGTTCACCCCTCCACTTT.

This clonotype was counted ten times or more. The gene calls are TRBV7-6 and TRBJ1-6, with a tentative D call TRBD1 (6 bases). V was clipped by 4 bases and J by 0 bases, with 10 bases between them. The germline CDR1 and CDR2 sequences are SGHVS and FNYEAQ. The CDR3 sequence is 16 residues long. The CDR3 DNA is TGTGCCAGCAGCTGGGGGCAGAGCTCCTATAATTCACCCCTCCACTTT. The encoded protein is CASSWGQSSYNSPLHF. Drawing the rest from reference TRBV7-6 and TRBJ1-6, the complete variable domain is GAGVSQSPRYKVTKRGQDVALRCDPISGHVSLYWYRQALGQGPEFLTYFNYEAQQDKSGLPNDRFSAERPEGSISTLTIQRTEQRDSAMYRCASSWGQSSYNSPLHFGNGTRLTVT.

This clonotype was seen repeatedly, ten times or more. The V gene is TRBV4-1, the J gene TRBJ2-1; D is possibly TRBD1 or TRBD2 (5 bases each). Trimming shortened V by 0 bases and J by 10 bases, and 22 bases separated the two germline ends. Germline CDR1 reads MGHRA; CDR2 reads YSYEKL. The CDR3 length is 17 residues. CDR3 in DNA: TGCGCCAGCAGCCAAGACGGGGCAGGTTGGGACGTGGGCGAGCAGTTCTTC. Its translation: CASSQDGAGWDVGEQFF.

This clonotype has ten or more counts. The chain links TRBV12-3 or TRBV12-4 to TRBJ1-6, with 7 bases aligning to TRBD1. The length of the CDR3 is 15 residues. V lost 5 bases, J lost 9 bases, and 10 bases stayed unmatched. The CDR3 sequence is CASSPTGTGVSPLHF. The CDR3 nucleotides are TGTGCCAGCAGTCCGACTGGAACAGGGGTTTCACCCCTCCACTTT.

The J gene is TRBJ2-5, the V gene TRBV20-1; no definite D call. The CDR3 is 15 amino acids. CDR1 and CDR2 (germline): DFQATT, SNEGSKA (reference sequence). Trimming cost V 0 bases and J 1 base, with 12 bases left between them. The CDR3 nucleotides are TGCAGTGCTAGAGAGGTGGGCAAGGCCCAAGAGACCCAGTACTTC. This gives the protein CSAREVGKAQETQYF.